This TCR beta chain appears in the sequencing data of a study of blood T cell repertoires in COVID-19. Study information: Researchers got acute and convalescent COVID-19 samples from the United States, Italy and Spain.

Assignments of participants to cohorts depended upon their own reported clinical history. Under the authors' procedure: By means of reference gene primer amplification, nucleated cell counts were estimated. Sequenced by immunoSEQ multiplex PCR; TCRdb stores in-frame clones only, minus some. V, J and clone size are taken as reported in that table, and D and trimming were inferred from the DNA itself. Found here are 200,000 or so clones, about 91% of them singletons; the top ten hold about 2.5%. This TCR derives from a woman in her forties with acute COVID-19. The sequenced material came from PBMCs or T cells enriched from blood (not recorded which).

The CDR3 DNA is TGTGCCAGCAGTTTCGGGGATCAGCCCCAGCATTTT. Translation: CASSFGDQPQHF. V and J are TRBV12-3 or TRBV12-4 and TRBJ1-5; D is undetermined. Deletions cut 3 bases from V and 5 bases from J, with 5 bases between. The CDR3 covers 12 residues.